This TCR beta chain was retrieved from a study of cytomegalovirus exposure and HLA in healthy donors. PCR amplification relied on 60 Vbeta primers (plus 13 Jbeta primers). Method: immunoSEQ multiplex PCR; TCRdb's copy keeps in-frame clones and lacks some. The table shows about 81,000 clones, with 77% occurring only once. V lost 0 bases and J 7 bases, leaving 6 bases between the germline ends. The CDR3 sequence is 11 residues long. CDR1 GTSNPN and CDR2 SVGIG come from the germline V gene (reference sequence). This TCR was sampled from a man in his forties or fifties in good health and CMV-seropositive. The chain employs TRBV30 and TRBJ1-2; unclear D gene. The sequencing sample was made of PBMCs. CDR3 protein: CAWSVGGGYTF. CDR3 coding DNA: TGTGCCTGGAGTGTAGGCGGTGGCTACACCTTC.